This T cell receptor (beta chain) was retrieved from a study of cytomegalovirus exposure and HLA in healthy donors. For this clone: Its antigen remains unidentified.

The germline V gene encodes CDR1 SGHTA and CDR2 FQGNSA. The CDR3 runs to 16 residues. V was trimmed by 1 base and J by 1 base, leaving 11 bases between them. The PCR employed 60 Vbeta primers together with 13 Jbeta primers. Using immunoSEQ multiplex PCR, the repertoire was profiled, and TCRdb retains in-frame clones only, with some absent. The sample spans about 41,000 clones; the ten largest clones claim more than 5%. Study observations and caveats: Analysis performed later showed TCR beta chains linked to HLA being more clonally expanded than equally common others. As a later analysis revealed, the rate of TCR association differed by HLA locus, with DRB1 most and HLA-C fewest.

The J gene is TRBJ1-3, the V gene TRBV7-2; no clear D. Sample: PBMCs. The sequence derives from a man aged 25 to 40 in good health and CMV-seronegative. In DNA, the CDR3 is TGTGCCAGCAGCTTAGTAAAGACGGGATCTGGAAACACCATATATTTT. It is translated as CASSLVKTGSGNTIYF. Combining the CDR3 with reference TRBV7-2 and TRBJ1-3 gives the whole variable domain GAGVSQSPSNKVTEKGKDVELRCDPISGHTALYWYRQSLGQGLEFLIYFQGNSAPDKSGLPSDRFSAERTGGSVSTLTIQRTQQEDSAVYLCASSLVKTGSGNTIYFGEGSWLTVV.